This is a list of T cell receptor beta chains from one sample in a study of pediatric ulcerative colitis. The method was immunoSEQ multiplex PCR; TCRdb's version includes in-frame clones alone and lacks a portion of them. The repertoire holds more than 40,000 clones, with about 79% as singletons. Material for sequencing was gut tissue. These receptors were collected from a girl aged 5 to 17 with moderate ulcerative colitis. CDR3s include the opening cysteine and the closing phenylalanine or tryptophan. Fields, in order: J gene, V gene, CDR3 protein.

J gene: TRBJ1-2; V gene: TRBV12-5; CDR3 protein: CASGLFGGGTGYTF
J gene: TRBJ1-2; V gene: TRBV2; CDR3 protein: CASSGQVGYTF
J gene: TRBJ2-1; V gene: TRBV14; CDR3 protein: CASSRGLAVSYNEQFF
J gene: TRBJ1-2; V gene: TRBV5-1; CDR3 protein: CASSLGPASNYGYTF
J gene: TRBJ2-1; V gene: TRBV15; CDR3 protein: CAVRQISSYNEQFF
J gene: TRBJ2-5; V gene: TRBV6-5; CDR3 protein: CATTWGGETQYF
J gene: TRBJ2-5; V gene: TRBV19; CDR3 protein: CASSIRSSGQETQYF
J gene: TRBJ1-2; V gene: TRBV7-6; CDR3 protein: CASSLIDEGNYGYTF
J gene: TRBJ1-3; V gene: TRBV5-1; CDR3 protein: CASSRDTGVGNTIYF
J gene: TRBJ2-1; V gene: TRBV29-1; CDR3 protein: CSVPGLADPSYNEQFF
J gene: TRBJ2-7; V gene: TRBV5-1; CDR3 protein: CASSYQTGGYEQYF
J gene: TRBJ2-1; V gene: TRBV4-2; CDR3 protein: CASSRGLAGEPANEQFF
J gene: TRBJ2-2; V gene: TRBV7-8; CDR3 protein: CASSLGGGGITGELFF
J gene: TRBJ2-1; V gene: TRBV6-5; CDR3 protein: CASSRLDEQFF
J gene: TRBJ2-3; V gene: TRBV4-3; CDR3 protein: CASRAGRHDFTDTQYF
J gene: TRBJ2-1; V gene: TRBV7-2; CDR3 protein: CASSSRASGNNEQFF
J gene: TRBJ1-3; V gene: TRBV21-1; CDR3 protein: CASSKAQGIFGNTIYF
J gene: TRBJ1-2; V gene: TRBV5-6; CDR3 protein: CASSLARFPYGYTF
J gene: TRBJ1-3; V gene: TRBV2; CDR3 protein: CASTVGSGNTIYF
J gene: TRBJ1-5; V gene: TRBV2; CDR3 protein: CASSVQTGGFQPQHF
J gene: TRBJ2-1; V gene: TRBV6-6; CDR3 protein: CASAAGGYNEQFF
J gene: TRBJ2-7; V gene: TRBV27; CDR3 protein: CASSFGGESAYEQYF
J gene: TRBJ2-1; V gene: TRBV11-1; CDR3 protein: CASSLVASLYNEQFF